This TCR beta chain is drawn from a study of beta chain features in type 1 diabetes. Expressed TCRB transcripts were sequenced because the entire RNA isolate underwent reverse transcription. Sequencing used immunoSEQ multiplex PCR; TCRdb keeps in-frame clones, though not all of them. Of 600,000 to 700,000 clones in the sample, under 15% are singletons; the top ten hold around 0.12%. Overall study findings and caveats: Patients with Type 1 diabetes showed moderately but significantly shorter TCRB CDR3s in all four CD4+ subsets.

The length of the CDR3 is 15 residues. The germline V gene has CDR1 MGHDK and CDR2 SYGVNS. Details on this clone: Its antigen remains unidentified. A read error may account for a junction end that differs from germline.

The chain links TRBV25-1 to TRBJ2-7; TRBD2 is a possible D gene (5 bases). The sequence was collected from a man in his thirties or forties with type 1 diabetes. The sequenced material came from naive CD4+ T cells from blood. As DNA, the CDR3 is TGTGCCAGCAGTGGATCTCGAGCAGGACTTGAAAGGGCCCTATTC. It encodes CASSGSRAGLERALF.